This TCR beta chain was documented in a study of cytomegalovirus exposure and HLA in healthy donors. Study-level points and caveats: Reports indicated that the classifier achieved high specificity and sensitivity in diagnosing cytomegalovirus status. Common viral pathogens seemed to be connected with several of the most significant clusters, according to a later analysis. An analysis was carried out at a later point. It showed that HLA-associated TCR beta chains were more clonally expanded than equally common non-associated chains. The analysis excluded some indistinguishable V segments, including TRBV6-2 and TRBV6-3.

A few counts support this clone. Its antigen remains unidentified. The trim removed 6 bases at V and 3 bases at J, leaving 4 bases unmatched. CDR3 length equals 13 residues. The germline gives CDR1 MNHEY, CDR2 SMNVEV (reference sequence). Primers for the PCR totalled 60 Vbeta and 13 Jbeta. The table came from immunoSEQ multiplex PCR; TCRdb's copy has only in-frame clones and leaves some out. The sample includes about 200,000 clones, 80% of them seen just once. The specimen sequenced was PBMCs. The J gene is TRBJ1-2, the V gene TRBV27; 7 bases are a match to TRBD1. This sequence was found in a woman in her 40s in good health and CMV-seronegative. The CDR3 DNA is TGTGCCAGCAGGCTGGGGACAGACTATGGCTACACCTTC. Translation gives CASRLGTDYGYTF.